Sequencing of this T cell receptor beta chain was carried out in a study of CD8 T cells in ankylosing spondylitis. Study outcomes and limitations: Certain motif variants had earlier been reported in reactive arthritis synovial fluid and blood. Matched ankylosing spondylitis synovial fluid reportedly contained a significantly enriched population of disease-linked clones. It appeared that ankylosing spondylitis blood was characterized by a TCR beta motif of seven or eight highly homologous variants. Disease-linked clones displayed a CD8+ phenotype and appeared relatively rarely in peripheral blood.

As concerns this clonotype: The target antigen is unknown.

Making the TCR beta libraries involved quantitative 5'-RACE with molecular barcodes. TCRdb re-derived calls from the 5' RACE reads in MiXCR, one entry per CDR3 protein. Seen here are approximately 400,000 distinct CDR3 sequences, 20% to 30% observed once, and the top ten hold 0.89%. Trimming removed 3 bases from V and 2 bases from J, with 22 bases in between. This CDR3 has 18 residues. Germline V CDR1 and CDR2: DFQATT, SNEGSKA (reference sequence). The chain carries TRBV20-1 and TRBJ1-4; no definite D call. Source material: blood, either unsorted or a sorted T cell fraction (not recorded which). This TCR came from a male donor with ankylosing spondylitis. The CDR3 DNA reads TGCAGTGCTAGGGGCGTGGGTAGGAGCCACCCCACTAATGAAAAACTGTTTTTT. Translation: CSARGVGRSHPTNEKLFF.